What follows is one T cell receptor beta chain and its context. Assay used: immunoSEQ multiplex PCR; TCRdb lists only in-frame clones, some missing. The data show 90,000 to 150,000 clones, roughly 80% seen once. Ipilimumab-mediated CTLA-4 blockade plus focal radiation was given to patients having chemo-refractory metastatic non-small-cell lung cancer. The source of the sample is a study of radiotherapy plus CTLA-4 blockade in lung cancer. V lost 0 bases and J lost 5, with 11 bases in between. The CDR3 has 15 amino acids. Germline V CDR1 and CDR2: MGHRA, YSYEKL. This rearrangement joins TRBV4-1 to TRBJ2-1; TRBD2 is a possible D gene (6 bases). The source is a human donor with non-small cell lung cancer who had a partial response to radiotherapy plus ipilimumab. This specimen consisted of peripheral blood, obtained from a patient treated with radiotherapy plus ipilimumab. Here the CDR3 DNA reads TGCGCCAGCAGCCAAGATTCGGGACTTCACAATGAGCAGTTCTTC. Amino acid sequence: CASSQDSGLHNEQFF.